Included here is one T cell receptor (beta chain) sequence, with context. The data derive from a study of shared clonotypes between healthy human individuals. Trimming left V 3 bases short and J 6 bases short, with 15 bases between. The CDR3 spans 15 residues. The germline V gene encodes CDR1 SGHTA and CDR2 FQGTGA. Deep was the level at which the assay was run. Per the original methods: Filtering differed since immunoSEQ provided only junctions, with no quality scores. Profiled with immunoSEQ multiplex PCR; TCRdb holds only in-frame clones, not every one. That table gives V, J and clone size, and the DNA gave D and trimming. The repertoire holds under 600,000 clones, with 70% to 80% as singletons.

The chain has TRBV7-3 and TRBJ2-1, with D possibly being TRBD2 (7 bases). The receptor's source is a woman aged 40 to 50 in good health. Some clones in this sample may be carry-over from other donors' samples. The sample comprised PBMCs. This CDR3 is CASSLGAGRVNEQFF. CDR3 sequence (DNA): TGTGCCAGCAGCTTGGGGGCAGGGAGGGTCAATGAGCAGTTCTTC.